A selection of T cell receptor beta chains follows, all from one sample in a study of T-cell reconstitution after alpha-beta-depleted transplantation in children. MiXCR, run by TCRdb on the PCR reads, gives a single entry per CDR3 protein. The sample lists about 540,000 distinct CDR3 sequences; about 16% were seen once. Sequenced material: PBMCs from the stem cell graft donor, taken from the stem cell graft. Receptors originate from a human donor who donated a stem cell graft to a child with acute lymphoblastic leukemia. CDR3s include the opening cysteine and the closing phenylalanine or tryptophan.

V gene	J gene	CDR3 length	CDR3 protein
TRBV5-1	TRBJ1-6	15	CASSFRTGFHSPLHF
TRBV5-5	TRBJ2-5	14	CASSFRDPEETQYF
TRBV29-1	TRBJ2-6	14	CSTDGVGGANVLTF
TRBV4-2	TRBJ2-5	19	CASSRDWPPRAGIQETQYF
TRBV2	TRBJ1-2	10	CARGGYGYTF
TRBV12-3/TRBV12-4	TRBJ2-1	16	CASSLGASGSGNEQFF
TRBV5-1	TRBJ2-1	13	CASSPHDEGSQFF
TRBV6-1	TRBJ2-6	16	CASRPWEGSGANVLTF
TRBV5-1	TRBJ2-1	13	CASSGGQTTEQFF
TRBV12-3/TRBV12-4	TRBJ2-7	16	CASSLEGTSGSYEQYF
TRBV12-3/TRBV12-4	TRBJ2-5	18	CASSFRTSGLPFQETQYF
TRBV12-3/TRBV12-4	TRBJ1-2	12	CASTGQHYGYTF
TRBV11-3	TRBJ2-1	14	CASSSLSPTNEQFF
TRBV12-3/TRBV12-4	TRBJ2-6	15	CASRAQGAGANVLTF
TRBV12-3/TRBV12-4	TRBJ2-1	15	CASSLSGLARGEQFF
TRBV11-2	TRBJ2-2	15	CASSRTSGRAGELFF
TRBV7-3	TRBJ2-3	13	CASSPALADTQYF
TRBV5-1	TRBJ1-5	17	CASSLPQGAYGNQPQHF
TRBV5-1	TRBJ2-1	16	CASSLRRGTSYNEQFF
TRBV20-1	TRBJ1-3	14	CSAPRTGLGDTIYF
TRBV12-3/TRBV12-4	TRBJ2-1	17	CASSLFPGAQKFNEQFF
TRBV10-3	TRBJ2-7	14	CAISETGTGYEQYF
TRBV12-3/TRBV12-4	TRBJ1-1	16	CASSPAGGAFYTEAFF
TRBV27	TRBJ2-2	14	CASGQVKRAGELFF
TRBV5-6	TRBJ2-5	16	CASSLDIGTTKETQYF
TRBV27	TRBJ1-2	14	CASRETGGRYGYTF
TRBV11-2	TRBJ2-7	16	CASSNNVWDSLVEQYF
TRBV20-1	TRBJ2-1	14	CSAPSGLAGNEQFF
TRBV5-6	TRBJ2-3	13	CASSLGGQGPQYF
TRBV7-8	TRBJ2-2	17	CASSLRLGDPNTGELFF
TRBV15	TRBJ2-7	13	CATSGGLSYEQYF
TRBV15	TRBJ2-1	17	CATSKRSGTGNSNEQFF
TRBV6-4	TRBJ2-1	14	CASSDGAEPNEQFF
TRBV29-1	TRBJ2-2	11	CSVLFPGELFF
TRBV6-1	TRBJ2-4	14	CASSGGGSKNIQYF
TRBV20-1	TRBJ2-7	16	CSARDRGPGGFYEQYF
TRBV5-1	TRBJ2-3	12	CASHPGTDTQYF
TRBV4-1	TRBJ1-4	13	CASSPTGGEKLFF
TRBV5-1	TRBJ2-1	16	CASSLVGQGPVHEQFF
TRBV6-1	TRBJ2-7	13	CASRPGRHYEQYF
TRBV7-3	TRBJ1-2	14	CASRDTSRVYGYTF
TRBV20-1	TRBJ2-5	14	CSATLMQIGETQYF
TRBV12-3/TRBV12-4	TRBJ2-7	13	CASSLEGTYEQYF
TRBV2	TRBJ2-7	14	CASSTAGGAYEQYF
TRBV15	TRBJ2-1	15	CATRRGGKSGNEQFF
TRBV18	TRBJ2-5	13	CASSHDRAETQYF
TRBV7-9	TRBJ1-1	14	CASSLGTGRTEAFF
TRBV7-8	TRBJ2-7	15	CASSFDRSASYEQYF
TRBV11-2	TRBJ2-1	19	CASSLVWVWGTEAYNEQFF
TRBV7-2	TRBJ2-5	16	CASSFGGTGSGGTQYF
TRBV27	TRBJ2-7	15	CASSLRRSQKDEQYF
TRBV27	TRBJ2-1	16	CASSLGGLAALNEQFF
TRBV5-1	TRBJ1-2	17	CASSLVGTRGLSYGYTF
TRBV20-1	TRBJ2-1	16	CSASRSWGLADNEQFF
TRBV4-2	TRBJ2-2	16	CASSQGPFLRAGELFF